The 8 T cell receptor beta chains listed next were all sequenced from one sample in a study of T cells in Graves' hyperthyroidism and ophthalmopathy. TCR beta CDR3 region amplification was performed from RNA transcripts. A set of HTBI primers served as the primers for a first-round RT-PCR of the TCR CDR3. TCRdb ran MiXCR on the multiplex PCR reads and lists one entry per CDR3 protein. The sample has some 360,000 distinct CDR3 sequences, 14% seen once. The sample was blood. The receptors originated from a woman aged 55-69 years with Graves' hyperthyroidism.

This clonotype was detected many times. The chain couples TRBV11-2 to TRBJ1-5, with a tentative D call TRBD1 (5 bases). This CDR3 comprises 15 residues. Germline V gene data show CDR1 as SGHAT and CDR2 as FQNNGV. Between the trimmed V and J ends, which lost 6 bases and 3 bases, there was a span of 15 bases. CDR3 sequence: CASRPTGLPNQPQHF. DNA for the CDR3: TGTGCCAGCAGACCAACAGGTCTACCCAATCAGCCCCAGCATTTT.

The CDR3 region has the DNA TGCGCCAGCAGCCATCCGGGGGTCCTGAGGGGGCCGGGCACCGGGGAGCTGTTTTTT. Translation gives CASSHPGVLRGPGTGELFF. This chain links TRBV4-1 with TRBJ2-2; tentative D call: TRBD1 (7 bases). Germline values: CDR1 MGHRA, CDR2 YSYEKL. CDR3 length: 19 amino acids. V was pared by 3 bases and J by 4 bases, with 24 bases between.

This clonotype was detected a few times. This may be a read error, as it is one base from a much larger clone. The genes are TRBV7-2 and TRBJ2-7, with D possibly being TRBD1 (6 bases). Per the germline V gene, CDR1 is SGHTA and CDR2 is FQGNSA. Trimming removed 5 bases at V and 2 bases at J, with 13 bases between. The CDR3 covers 14 residues. The CDR3 nucleotides are TGTGCCAGCAGCAACCTTGACAGGACCTACGAGCAGTACTTC. Encoded protein: CASSNLDRTYEQYF.

This clonotype was counted at least ten times. This sequence joins TRBV2 and TRBJ2-2; the D gene is possibly TRBD2 (6 bases). Germline lookup yields CDR1 SNHLY and CDR2 FYNNEI. V lost 4 bases and J 5 bases, leaving 11 bases between the germline ends. The CDR3 runs to 14 residues. CDR3 loop: CASSVRDLTGELFF. CDR3 sequence (DNA): TGTGCCAGCAGTGTCCGGGACTTAACCGGGGAGCTGTTTTTT.

The CDR3 here is CASSRTGVKTEAFF. The CDR3 bases are TGCGCCAGCAGCCGAACAGGGGTTAAGACTGAAGCTTTCTTT. The V gene is TRBV4-1, the J gene TRBJ1-1, with 7 bases fitting TRBD1. The germline gives CDR1 MGHRA, CDR2 YSYEKL. The length of the CDR3 is 14 residues. V shed 4 bases and J 5 bases; nucleotides not matched to a gene: 7.

This clonotype was seen more than once but under ten times. The genes are TRBV27 and TRBJ1-2; the match to TRBD1 covers 8 bases. The germline gives CDR1 MNHEY, CDR2 SMNVEV (reference sequence). The CDR3 spans 12 residues. V lost 6 bases and J lost 6; bases outside the gene matches: 3. The CDR3 region is CASRTGADGYTF. CDR3 in DNA: TGTGCCAGCAGGACAGGGGCTGATGGCTACACCTTC.

The genes are TRBV2 and TRBJ1-2; D might be TRBD1 (5 bases). The CDR3 totals 16 residues. V was trimmed by 4 bases and J by 6 bases, leaving 21 bases between them. Per germline, CDR1 SNHLY and CDR2 FYNNEI. Here the CDR3 reads CASSAGHPSAGHGYTF. The DNA of the CDR3 is TGTGCCAGCAGTGCGGGGCACCCTTCGGCAGGGCATGGCTACACCTTC.

This clonotype was seen ten or more times. The chain joins TRBV24-1 to TRBJ2-3, with D maybe TRBD2 (6 bases). The germline V and J ends were trimmed by 6 bases and 5 bases, with 17 bases remaining between them. In germline, CDR1 is KGHDR, CDR2 SFDVKD. The CDR3 loop spans 15 amino acids. The CDR3 here is CATSLGGTARDTQYF. For the CDR3, the DNA is TGTGCCACCAGTTTGGGCGGGACTGCCCGAGATACGCAGTATTTT.